These 17 T cell receptor beta chains share one sample of origin, sequenced in a study of shared clonotypes between healthy human individuals. TCRdb keeps only in-frame clones here, not all; method: immunoSEQ multiplex PCR. The sample consists of 2 million to 2.5 million clones, 85% to 95% of them appearing once. Input material: naive CD4+ T cells sorted from blood. The subset here: CD45RA+ positively selected. These receptors came from a young man in good health.

The V call is TRBV5-1, the J call TRBJ1-1, with 11 bases that match TRBD1. The CDR3 sequence is 12 residues long. V was clipped by 3 bases and J by 11 bases; unmatched bases: 3. Germline-derived CDR1 and CDR2 are SGHRS and YFSETQ. The CDR3 spells CASSSGQGAAFF. DNA of the CDR3: TGCGCCAGCAGCTCAGGACAGGGGGCGGCTTTCTTT. The full variable domain, rest sourced from reference TRBV5-1 and TRBJ1-1, is KAGVTQTPRYLIKTRGQQVTLSCSPISGHRSVSWYQQTPGQGLQFLFEYFSETQRNKGNFPGRFSGRQFSNSRSEMNVSTLELGDSALYLCASSSGQGAAFFGQGTRLTVV.

The CDR3 loop is CASSLALSGRVETQYF. In DNA, the CDR3 is TGTGCCAGCAGCTTAGCCCTTAGCGGGAGGGTAGAGACCCAGTACTTC. The chain combines TRBV7-6 with TRBJ2-5, with 11 nucleotides matching TRBD2. The CDR3 spans 16 residues. The V gene end was trimmed by 0 bases and the J gene end by 4 bases; junction bases not matched to a gene: 4. Per the germline V gene, CDR1 is SGHVS and CDR2 is FNYEAQ.

The V call is TRBV7-2, the J call TRBJ2-1; 7 bases match TRBD1. The CDR3 extends over 16 amino acids. The V gene's germline CDR1 is SGHTA and CDR2 FQGNSA. J lost 2 bases, V lost 2 bases, and 6 bases had no gene match. The CDR3 bases are TGTGCCAGCAGCTTAATAAGGGGGCTCACCTACAATGAGCAGTTCTTC. This codes for CASSLIRGLTYNEQFF.

The V call is TRBV7-9, the J call TRBJ2-2; 7 bases align to TRBD2. Germline values: CDR1 SEHNR, CDR2 FQNEAQ (reference sequence). CDR3 length: 19 amino acids. J lost 5 bases, V lost 11 bases, and 26 bases had no gene match. CDR3 in amino acids: CAQEHPTRRREFATGELFF. In nucleotides, the CDR3 is TGTGCCCAAGAACACCCGACCCGGAGGCGGGAGTTCGCAACCGGGGAGCTGTTTTTT.

This rearrangement joins TRBV7-9 to TRBJ1-2; 8 bases map to TRBD1. There are 14 residues in the CDR3. Germline V gene data show CDR1 as SEHNR and CDR2 as FQNEAQ (reference sequence). With 1 base clipped from V and 4 bases from J, the junction kept 2 bases outside the gene matches. CDR3 region: CASSLVQGVYGYTF. CDR3 in DNA: TGTGCCAGCAGCTTAGTACAGGGGGTCTATGGCTACACCTTC.

The gene calls are TRBV10-3 and TRBJ2-1, with TRBD2 identical over 7 bases. The CDR3 spans 14 residues. Per germline, CDR1 ENHRY and CDR2 SYGVKD. Trimming took 4 bases from V and 6 from J; bases not matched to a gene: 6. This chain's CDR3 is CAISGDERGNEQFF. The CDR3 DNA is TGTGCCATCAGTGGGGACGAGCGGGGCAATGAGCAGTTCTTC.

In regard to this clone: In the same sample, other DNA sequences code for this CDR3. The CDR3 DNA reads as TGCGCCAGCAGCTTGGAAGGGACAGGGTACGAAAAACTGTTTTTT. It translates to CASSLEGTGYEKLFF. The V gene is TRBV5-1, the J gene TRBJ1-4; 9 bases fit TRBD1. The trim removed 0 bases at V and 8 bases at J, leaving 5 bases unmatched. The CDR3 runs to 15 residues. Germline V CDR1 and CDR2: SGHRS, YFSETQ.

J is TRBJ1-2 and V is TRBV6-4, with 10 bases aligning to TRBD1. After removal of 10 bases from V and 7 bases from J, the junction contained 15 bases not matched to a gene. The CDR3 contains 15 residues. In germline, CDR1 is MRHNA, CDR2 SNTAGT. For the CDR3, the DNA is TGTGCCATCCTCGGACAGGGGGTTCACGGGGCTGGCTACACCTTC. As protein: CAILGQGVHGAGYTF.

The rearrangement joins TRBV7-3 to TRBJ1-3, with 8 positions matching TRBD1. This CDR3 is built from 15 residues. V dropped 5 bases and J dropped 4; count of bases not matched to a gene: 7. Germline CDR1 is SGHTA and CDR2 is FQGTGA. CDR3 in amino acids: CASSLTGEIGNTIYF. The DNA for the CDR3 is TGTGCCAGCAGCCTGACAGGGGAGATAGGAAACACCATATATTTT. The entire variable domain, with the rest obtained from reference TRBV7-3 and TRBJ1-3, is as follows: GAGVSQTPSNKVTEKGKYVELRCDPISGHTALYWYRQSLGQGPEFLIYFQGTGAADDSGLPNDRFFAVRPEGSVSTLKIQRTERGDSAVYLCASSLTGEIGNTIYFGEGSWLTVV.

J is TRBJ2-3 and V is TRBV5-1; D is undetermined. The CDR3 spans 15 residues. Germline loops: CDR1 SGHRS, CDR2 YFSETQ. The V gene lost 6 bases and the J gene lost 1 base, with 15 bases spanning the gap. For the CDR3, the DNA is TGCGCCAGCACCAGGTCAGAGTGGGGCACAGATACGCAGTATTTT. It translates to CASTRSEWGTDTQYF.

CDR3 bases: TGTGCCAGCAGCTTAGCCCTGGGACTGTCCTCTGGAAACACCATATATTTT. Its protein is CASSLALGLSSGNTIYF. The V call is TRBV7-9, the J call TRBJ1-3; D is perhaps TRBD1 (5 bases). This CDR3 contains 17 residues. The V end was cut by 0 bases, the J end by 0 bases, with 12 bases between. Germline V CDR1 and CDR2: SEHNR, FQNEAQ (reference sequence).

This clone occurred once. The rearrangement uses TRBV25-1 and TRBJ1-1, with 8 positions matching TRBD1. The CDR3 has 13 amino acids. V was clipped by 6 bases and J by 5 bases; unmatched bases: 5. The germline CDR1 and CDR2 sequences are MGHDK and SYGVNS. The CDR3 sequence is CASSDRGRTEAFF. The CDR3 bases are TGTGCCAGCAGCGACAGGGGAAGAACTGAAGCTTTCTTT.

The chain carries TRBV18 and TRBJ2-1; no definite D call. CDR3 length: 14 residues. Germline CDR1 and CDR2: KGHSH and LQKENI. The ends were cut back, 3 bases at V and 4 bases at J, with 10 bases in the middle. DNA of the CDR3: TGTGCCAGCTCACCCCTTCAGTCTTACAATGAGCAGTTCTTC. The encoded protein is CASSPLQSYNEQFF.

The chain recombines TRBV11-2 with TRBJ2-7; TRBD2 is a possible D gene (6 bases). Germline assignment: CDR1 SGHAT and CDR2 FQNNGV. The CDR3 covers 12 residues. Trimming shortened V by 5 bases and J by 4 bases, and 9 bases separated the two germline ends. Written as DNA, the CDR3 is TGTGCCAGCAGCCGGAGGGTTTACGAGCAGTACTTC. Translation gives CASSRRVYEQYF.

The gene calls are TRBV27 and TRBJ2-1, with 16 bases matching TRBD2. V was clipped by 5 bases and J by 7 bases; unmatched bases: 14. Germline CDR1 is MNHEY and CDR2 is SMNVEV (reference sequence). The CDR3 is made up of 19 amino acids. For the CDR3, the DNA is TGTGCCAGCAGTCCGGGACAGGGAGGGACTAGCGGGAGGGTAAATGAGCAGTTCTTC. Amino acids: CASSPGQGGTSGRVNEQFF.

The rearrangement joins TRBV18 to TRBJ2-5, with D perhaps matching TRBD1 (6 bases). Germline CDR1 and CDR2: KGHSH and LQKENI. Trimming left V 2 bases short and J 2 bases short, with 15 bases between. The length of the CDR3 is 16 residues. The CDR3 here is CASSPSGGHRQETQYF. In DNA, the CDR3 is TGTGCCAGCTCACCAAGTGGGGGACACAGACAAGAGACCCAGTACTTC.

This chain's CDR3 is CASSLSGAMNTEAFF. CDR3 bases: TGTGCCAGCAGCTTGTCAGGGGCTATGAACACTGAAGCTTTCTTT. The chain carries TRBV5-8 and TRBJ1-1; possibly TRBD1 for D (6 bases). The CDR3 consists of 15 residues. CDR1 is SGHTS and CDR2 is YDEGEE in the germline V gene. V lost 1 base and J 0 bases, leaving 10 bases between the germline ends.